This entry describes one T cell receptor (beta chain). Clones were sequenced by immunoSEQ multiplex PCR, and TCRdb holds only the in-frame ones, with some missing. Of about 78,000 clones in the sample, approximately 93% were seen once. The data were obtained in a study of technical replicates of blood from several donors. Trimming took off 9 bases at V and 7 bases at J, with 16 bases between the two ends. Germline assignment: CDR1 SNHLY and CDR2 FYNNEI. This CDR3 is 12 amino acids long. The rearrangement links TRBV2 to TRBJ2-7, with D perhaps TRBD2 (6 bases). What was sequenced was T cells isolated from PBMCs. The receptor comes from a human donor in good health. The CDR3 nucleotides are TGTGCCAGTAACCTAGGGGCGGGGGAGCAGTACTTC. It specifies CASNLGAGEQYF.